These T cell receptor beta chains were read from a single sample in a study of vaccination effects on CD4 cells after COVID-19. These TCRs are of unknown antigen specificity. TCRdb's copy holds only in-frame clones and misses some; the assay was immunoSEQ multiplex PCR. The top ten hold 1.5% to 2% of the sample, which has around 79,000 clones, about 74% seen once. Specimen: CD4+ T cells from PBMCs cultured with HCoV-229E spike peptides, collected before COVID-19 vaccination. Source of these receptors: a human donor who received a COVID-19 vaccine. CDR3s include the opening cysteine and the closing phenylalanine or tryptophan. The order of the fields is D gene, clone size, V gene, J gene, CDR3 DNA, CDR3 protein. A D gene is named only where the DNA matches it firmly. Clone size is not always given. Where it is, it says once, few, many or a class for expanded clones.

NA	NA	TRBV30	TRBJ2-5	TGTGCCTGGAGCGGCCGGGGCTCCGTGGCCCAGTACTTC	CAWSGRGSVAQYF
NA	NA	TRBV9	TRBJ1-1	TGTGCCAGCAGCGTAGGGCTGGGGGCCCTGAACACTGAAGCTTTCTTT	CASSVGLGALNTEAFF
NA	NA	TRBV2	TRBJ1-1	TGTGCCAGCAGTGCGCGAAGAAAGAACACTGAAGCTTTCTTT	CASSARRKNTEAFF
NA	NA	TRBV6-2/TRBV6-3	TRBJ1-1	TGTGCCAGCAGTTACTCGGGCAGGAGCACTGAAGCTTTCTTT	CASSYSGRSTEAFF
NA	NA	TRBV9	TRBJ2-3	TGTGCCAGCAGCGTAGGACAGCGTTTGCCCACAGATACGCAGTATTTT	CASSVGQRLPTDTQYF
TRBD1	NA	TRBV4-2	TRBJ2-3	TGTGCCAGCCGAACTCGGCAGGGGGCGGTGGATACGCAGTATTTT	CASRTRQGAVDTQYF
NA	NA	TRBV7-8	TRBJ1-5	TGTGCCAGCAGCTTATTCAGACTACATAGCAATCAGCCCCAGCATTTT	CASSLFRLHSNQPQHF
TRBD1	NA	TRBV7-3	TRBJ2-2	TGTGCCAGCAGTCCCACACCAAAGGGACAGGGGGTTAGGACCGGGGAGCTGTTTTTT	CASSPTPKGQGVRTGELFF
NA	NA	TRBV3-1/TRBV3-2	TRBJ1-1	TGTGCCAGCAGCCCAATTTTATCGAACACTGAAGTTTTCTTT	CASSPILSNTEVFF
NA	once	TRBV5-1	TRBJ1-2	TGCGCCAGCAGCTTGGCCGGGGGCGGCTATGGCTACACCTTC	CASSLAGGGYGYTF
NA	few	TRBV5-1	TRBJ1-1	TGCGCCAGCAGCTCCACTACCCAGGGATCAGAGAAAGCTTTCTTT	CASSSTTQGSEKAFF
NA	once	TRBV30	TRBJ1-2	TGTGCCTGGACCTCGCGTCGCTATTACTACACCTTC	CAWTSRRYYYTF
TRBD1	NA	TRBV28	TRBJ1-2	TGTGCCAGCAGTCCTCCGGACAGGTTCGATGGCTACACCTTC	CASSPPDRFDGYTF
TRBD2	NA	TRBV18	TRBJ2-2	TGTGCCAGCTCACCGCGGGGGATCGGGGAGCTGTTTTTT	CASSPRGIGELFF
NA	NA	TRBV5-1	TRBJ2-2	TGCGCCAGCAGCCTCCAGGTGGGGGGAGGCACCGGGGAGCTGTTTTTT	CASSLQVGGGTGELFF
TRBD1	NA	TRBV27	TRBJ1-1	TGTGCCAGCAGGAGGACAGGGATGAACACTGAAGCTTTCTTT	CASRRTGMNTEAFF
NA	NA	TRBV5-8	TRBJ1-6	TGTGCCAGCAGCTTGGATCAGGGGCTTAATTCACCCCTCCACTTT	CASSLDQGLNSPLHF
NA	NA	TRBV28	TRBJ1-2	TGTGCCAGCAGCTCCTTATCTCCGGATACTAACTATGGCTACACCTTC	CASSSLSPDTNYGYTF
TRBD1	NA	TRBV7-9	TRBJ1-6	TGTGCCAGCAGCCAGATGACAGGGGGTAATTCACCCCTCCACTTT	CASSQMTGGNSPLHF
NA	NA	TRBV2	TRBJ2-3	TGTGCCAGCAGTGAAGTCGGGGGCACAGATACGCAGTATTTT	CASSEVGGTDTQYF
NA	NA	TRBV3-1/TRBV3-2	TRBJ2-1	TGTGCCAGCAGCCAAGGCAGGTTTGGTGAGCAGTTCTTC	CASSQGRFGEQFF
TRBD2	NA	TRBV2	TRBJ2-3	TGTGCCAGCAGTGATGCTAGCGGGGGAGCCGGATCATCAGATACGCAGTATTTT	CASSDASGGAGSSDTQYF
NA	NA	TRBV9	TRBJ2-5	TGTGCCAGCAGCGCCCGCCAATCTCAAGAGACCCAGTACTTC	CASSARQSQETQYF
NA	few	TRBV5-1	TRBJ2-5	TGCGCCAGCAGCTTGAGTGGACACGGAAAAGAGACCCAGTACTTC	CASSLSGHGKETQYF
TRBD1	NA	TRBV24-1	TRBJ2-5	TGTGCCACCAGTGATCCCCACGGTACCGGGACAGGGGTTAATGAGACCCAGTACTTC	CATSDPHGTGTGVNETQYF
TRBD1	once	TRBV18	TRBJ1-5	TGTGCCAGCTCACCAAACAGGGGTGTCAATCAGCCCCAGCATTTT	CASSPNRGVNQPQHF
NA	NA	TRBV5-8	TRBJ1-2	TGTGCCAGCCGCTTGGGCAGGGCCTATGGCTACACCTTC	CASRLGRAYGYTF
NA	few	TRBV4-1	TRBJ1-2	TGCGCCAGCAGCCAAGAGGTTACAAGGGGTTTAGCTAACTATGGCTACACCTTC	CASSQEVTRGLANYGYTF
TRBD1	NA	TRBV18	TRBJ2-3	TGTGCCAGCTCACCGGGACAGGAGCACACAGATACGCAGTATTTT	CASSPGQEHTDTQYF
NA	NA	TRBV16	TRBJ1-2	TGTGCCAGCAGCCAATCCCGGACACAGAACTATGGCTACACCTTC	CASSQSRTQNYGYTF
NA	few	TRBV2	TRBJ1-2	TGTGCCAGCGGTGGGGAGAGGGACACCGATAACTATGGCTACACCTTC	CASGGERDTDNYGYTF